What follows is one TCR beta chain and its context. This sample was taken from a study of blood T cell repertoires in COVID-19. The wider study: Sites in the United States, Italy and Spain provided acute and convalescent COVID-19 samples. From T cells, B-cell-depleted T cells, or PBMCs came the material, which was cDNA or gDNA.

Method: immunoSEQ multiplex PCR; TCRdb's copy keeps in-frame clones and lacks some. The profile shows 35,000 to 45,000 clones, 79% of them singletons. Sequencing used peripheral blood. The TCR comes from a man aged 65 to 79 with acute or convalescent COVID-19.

The CDR3, as DNA: TGTGCCAGCAGCGTAGTGATCGCGGGAGCGGGCAATGAGCAGTTCTTC. It is translated as CASSVVIAGAGNEQFF. V and J are TRBV9 and TRBJ2-1; TRBD2 matches at 7 bases. This CDR3 is 16 amino acids long. The ends lost 0 bases at V and 6 bases at J; junction bases unmatched: 9. Germline V CDR1 and CDR2: SGDLS, YYNGEE.